These T cell receptor beta chains were read from a single sample in a study of cytomegalovirus exposure and HLA in healthy donors. Profiled with immunoSEQ multiplex PCR; TCRdb holds only in-frame clones, not every one. The data hold about 130,000 clones, with 75% to 90% observed a single time. Input material: PBMCs. The receptors here all came from a woman aged 18-30 years in good health and CMV-seronegative. CDR3s include the opening cysteine and the closing phenylalanine or tryptophan. Fields, in order: clone size, V gene, J gene, D gene, CDR3 protein, CDR3 DNA. A D gene is named only where the DNA matches it firmly. Clone size is not always given. Where it is, it says once, few, many or a class for expanded clones.

abundance: .
v_gene: TRBV2
j_gene: TRBJ1-2
d_gene: TRBD1
CDR3aa: CASSEIWEDRGRGGYTF
CDR3nt: TGTGCCAGCAGTGAGATTTGGGAGGACAGGGGGAGAGGTGGCTACACCTTC

abundance: .
v_gene: TRBV27
j_gene: TRBJ2-5
d_gene: .
CDR3aa: CASSLSPGLQETQYF
CDR3nt: TGTGCCAGCAGTTTATCCCCAGGACTCCAAGAGACCCAGTACTTC

abundance: .
v_gene: TRBV5-1
j_gene: TRBJ2-5
d_gene: TRBD1
CDR3aa: CASSFRGQETQYF
CDR3nt: TGCGCCAGCAGCTTCAGGGGGCAGGAGACCCAGTACTTC

abundance: few
v_gene: TRBV28
j_gene: TRBJ1-1
d_gene: .
CDR3aa: CASSPLDTEAFF
CDR3nt: TGTGCCAGCAGTCCCCTAGACACTGAAGCTTTCTTT

abundance: .
v_gene: TRBV12-5
j_gene: TRBJ2-3
d_gene: TRBD2
CDR3aa: CASGQTSGRVDTQYF
CDR3nt: TGTGCTAGTGGTCAGACTAGCGGGAGGGTAGATACGCAGTATTTT

abundance: .
v_gene: TRBV7-2
j_gene: TRBJ2-3
d_gene: .
CDR3aa: CASSLALAVTDTQYF
CDR3nt: TGTGCCAGCAGCTTAGCGCTGGCAGTAACAGATACGCAGTATTTT

abundance: .
v_gene: TRBV1
j_gene: TRBJ2-7
d_gene: .
CDR3aa: CTSSQKTGAYEQYF
CDR3nt: TGCACCAGCAGCCAAAAGACAGGGGCCTACGAGCAGTACTTC

abundance: .
v_gene: TRBV11-2
j_gene: TRBJ1-3
d_gene: .
CDR3aa: CASSLNFRGNTIYF
CDR3nt: TGTGCCAGCAGCTTAAATTTTCGGGGAAACACCATATATTTT

abundance: .
v_gene: TRBV7-3
j_gene: TRBJ2-1
d_gene: .
CDR3aa: CASSRIADSYNEQFF
CDR3nt: TGTGCCAGCAGCCGAATAGCGGACTCCTACAATGAGCAGTTCTTC

abundance: few
v_gene: TRBV19
j_gene: TRBJ1-1
d_gene: TRBD1
CDR3aa: CASTPGTGITEAFF
CDR3nt: TGTGCCAGTACTCCCGGGACAGGGATCACTGAAGCTTTCTTT

abundance: .
v_gene: TRBV5-4
j_gene: TRBJ2-7
d_gene: .
CDR3aa: CASSLTYQGRDEQYF
CDR3nt: TGTGCCAGCAGCTTGACCTATCAGGGTAGAGACGAGCAGTACTTC

abundance: .
v_gene: TRBV30
j_gene: TRBJ1-5
d_gene: .
CDR3aa: CAWSVSGTRYNQPQHF
CDR3nt: TGTGCCTGGAGTGTTTCAGGGACAAGGTACAATCAGCCCCAGCATTTT

abundance: .
v_gene: TRBV11-3
j_gene: TRBJ2-5
d_gene: TRBD2
CDR3aa: CASSSLGGRVETQYF
CDR3nt: TGTGCCAGCAGCTCCCTCGGCGGGAGGGTAGAGACCCAGTACTTC

abundance: few
v_gene: TRBV6-9
j_gene: TRBJ1-5
d_gene: .
CDR3aa: CASRPYSDQPQHF
CDR3nt: TGTGCCAGCCGCCCTTATTCAGATCAGCCCCAGCATTTT

abundance: .
v_gene: TRBV5-8
j_gene: TRBJ1-1
d_gene: .
CDR3aa: CASSIGGEREAFF
CDR3nt: TGTGCCAGCAGCATTGGGGGGGAAAGGGAAGCTTTCTTT